This passage covers 26 T cell receptor beta chains from one sample sequenced in a study of T cell changes during pregnancy in multiple sclerosis (dated by TCRdb to about 2019). The protocol used for the library was the immunoSEQ multiplex PCR assay. What TCRdb holds here is the immuneACCESS table cut down to in-frame rearrangements. Part of the clones is not present; checked against another copy, under half of the missing clones reflect an unresolved V gene, and the others are unexplained. The sample contains 20,000 to 25,000 clones, less than 90% of them found a single time. About 8% of the sample comes from the top ten. The sequences come from CD8+ T cells from peripheral blood mononuclear cells, collected after pregnancy. These receptors were collected from a female donor with multiple sclerosis, enrolled in a pregnancy study.

The chain combines TRBV19 with TRBJ1-5; D may be TRBD1 (6 bases). The CDR3 has 14 amino acids. V shed 7 bases and J shed 5 bases, with 15 bases lying between them. Germline lookup yields CDR1 LNHDA and CDR2 SQIVND (reference sequence). The CDR3: CASTADSTYQPQHF. CDR3 DNA sequence: TGTGCCAGTACCGCGGACAGCACCTATCAGCCCCAGCATTTT.

The chain is built from TRBV27 and TRBJ2-6; D is undetermined. The germline CDR1 and CDR2 sequences are MNHEY and SMNVEV (reference sequence). The CDR3 is 13 amino acids. V dropped 6 bases and J dropped 0 bases, with 3 bases sitting between them. As DNA, the CDR3 is TGTGCCAGCAGCTCCTCTGGGGCCAACGTCCTGACTTTC. The encoded protein is CASSSSGANVLTF.

This clone is a singleton in its sample. CDR3 DNA sequence: TGTGCCAGCAGTGGAACAGGGCCCAATGAGCAGTTCTTC. Amino acid sequence: CASSGTGPNEQFF. The chain couples TRBV27 to TRBJ2-1; weak D call: TRBD1 (6 bases). Between the trimmed V and J ends, which lost 5 bases and 6 bases, there was a span of 11 bases. CDR1 is MNHEY, CDR2 SMNVEV, per germline (reference sequence). CDR3 length equals 13 residues.

The chain couples TRBV19 to TRBJ2-1, with 12 bases fitting TRBD2. The V gene's germline CDR1 is LNHDA and CDR2 SQIVND (reference sequence). The CDR3 has 15 amino acids. Trimming removed 6 bases from V and 6 bases from J; junction bases left unmatched: 6. The CDR3 sequence: CASSPLAGGRNEQFF. In nucleotides, the CDR3 is TGTGCCAGTAGCCCACTAGCGGGAGGACGCAATGAGCAGTTCTTC.

The chain links TRBV6-1 to TRBJ2-7; perhaps TRBD1 as D (5 bases). With 4 bases removed from V and 6 bases from J, the gap between germline ends came to 13 bases. There are 13 residues in the CDR3. Germline V gene lookup returns CDR1 MNHNS and CDR2 SASEGT. The CDR3 sequence: CASSGHPGSEQYF. The CDR3 DNA is TGTGCCAGCAGTGGCCACCCAGGGTCCGAGCAGTACTTC.

The chain carries TRBV27 and TRBJ1-4; D is unclear. V was cut by 0 bases and J by 8 bases, with 10 bases left in between. The length of the CDR3 is 14 residues. Germline CDR1 is MNHEY and CDR2 is SMNVEV (reference sequence). CDR3 region: CASSLSVAGEKLFF. The CDR3 nucleotides are TGTGCCAGCAGTTTATCCGTGGCAGGAGAAAAACTGTTTTTT. Filled out from reference TRBV27 and TRBJ1-4, the complete variable domain reads EAQVTQNPRYLITVTGKKLTVTCSQNMNHEYMSWYRQDPGLGLRQIYYSMNVEVTDKGDVPEGYKVSRKEKRNFPLILESPSPNQTSLYFCASSLSVAGEKLFFGSGTQLSVL.

This chain uses TRBV28 with TRBJ1-3; no firm D call. The CDR3 contains 14 residues. Deletions cut 3 bases from V and 0 bases from J, with 6 bases between. Germline V lookup: CDR1 MDHEN, CDR2 SYDVKM. The CDR3 region is CASSFLYSGNTIYF. DNA of the CDR3: TGTGCCAGCAGTTTTCTCTACTCTGGAAACACCATATATTTT.

The J gene is TRBJ2-7, the V gene TRBV7-2; 15 nucleotides align to TRBD2. With 5 bases clipped from V and 4 bases from J, the junction kept 6 bases outside the gene matches. This CDR3 has 16 amino acids. Germline V gene sequence: CDR1 SGHTA, CDR2 FQGNSA. The DNA of the CDR3 is TGTGCCAGCAGCAAGGGACTAGCGGGAGGAAAGTACGAGCAGTACTTC. Translating gives CASSKGLAGGKYEQYF.

The DNA for the CDR3 is TGTGCCAGCACCGGAGGAAATGAGCAGTTCTTC. It codes for CASTGGNEQFF. The chain combines TRBV6-1 with TRBJ2-1; maybe TRBD2 (5 bases). The CDR3 runs to 11 residues. Deletions cut 7 bases from V and 7 bases from J, with 8 bases between. In germline, CDR1 is MNHNS, CDR2 SASEGT.

The chain combines TRBV4-3 with TRBJ2-3, with 7 bases fitting TRBD1. This CDR3 spans 16 amino acids. Germline assignment: CDR1 LGHNA and CDR2 YSLEER. Trimming at V came to 4 bases and at J to 0 bases, leaving 7 bases not matched to a gene. The CDR3 region is CASSPRQGGSTDTQYF. In DNA, the CDR3 is TGCGCCAGCAGCCCTCGACAGGGCGGAAGCACAGATACGCAGTATTTT.

The gene calls are TRBV9 and TRBJ1-2; possible D gene TRBD1, 6 bases. Germline values: CDR1 SGDLS, CDR2 YYNGEE. V lost 0 bases and J lost 4, with 10 bases in between. This CDR3 has 14 residues. CDR3 loop: CASSVVQGTYGYTF. CDR3 coding DNA: TGTGCCAGCAGCGTAGTGCAGGGGACCTATGGCTACACCTTC.

The gene calls are TRBV5-6 and TRBJ2-2, with D perhaps matching TRBD2 (7 bases). Trimming left V 6 bases short and J 1 base short, with 19 bases between. Germline V gives CDR1 SGHDT, CDR2 YYEEEE. CDR3 length equals 17 residues. CDR3 in DNA: TGTGCCAGCACCCCGTTGGGGGCTAGCGGGAACACCGGGGAGCTGTTTTTT. Protein: CASTPLGASGNTGELFF.

V is TRBV5-4 and J is TRBJ2-7, with D perhaps TRBD1 (6 bases). Germline V gene lookup returns CDR1 SGHNT and CDR2 YYREEE (reference sequence). CDR3 length: 12 residues. V was trimmed by 3 bases and J by 4 bases, leaving 8 bases between them. In DNA form, the CDR3 reads TGTGCCAGCAGCTCGACAGGTTACGAGCAGTACTTC. Encoded protein: CASSSTGYEQYF.

This clone is labeled as medium-sized. The chain is built from TRBV6-4 and TRBJ2-2; 8 bases match TRBD2. Germline assignment: CDR1 MRHNA and CDR2 SNTAGT. The CDR3 has 14 amino acids. Losses at the gene ends were 4 bases for V and 5 bases for J; bases not matched to a gene: 3. The CDR3 sequence is CASSAGLETGELFF. The CDR3 nucleotides are TGTGCCAGCAGTGCGGGACTAGAGACCGGGGAGCTGTTTTTT.

This chain links TRBV5-5 with TRBJ2-7; D possibly corresponds to TRBD1 (6 bases). The CDR3 is 15 residues long. The V end lost 1 base, the J end lost 2 bases, and 13 bases lay between the germline ends. Germline CDR1 is SGHKS and CDR2 is YYEKEE (reference sequence). The CDR3 DNA follows: TGTGCCAGCAGCTTGTCGCCGGACAGCACCTACGAGCAGTACTTC. Translating it yields CASSLSPDSTYEQYF. Complete variable domain (other parts from reference TRBV5-5 and TRBJ2-7): DAGVTQSPTHLIKTRGQQVTLRCSPISGHKSVSWYQQVLGQGPQFIFQYYEKEERGRGNFPDRFSARQFPNYSSELNVNALLLGDSALYLCASSLSPDSTYEQYFGPGTRLTVT.

This clone was counted a single time. The chain combines TRBV5-4 with TRBJ2-7; perhaps TRBD2 as D (6 bases). Germline V gene sequence: CDR1 SGHNT, CDR2 YYREEE (reference sequence). V was cut by 0 bases and J by 5 bases, with 18 bases left in between. The CDR3 is 16 amino acids. The CDR3 reads CASSLVAREVPHEQYF. The CDR3 DNA reads as TGTGCCAGCAGCTTGGTTGCGCGGGAAGTACCCCACGAGCAGTACTTC.

The chain couples TRBV10-1 to TRBJ2-3, with D perhaps matching TRBD2 (6 bases). The V and J ends lost 0 bases and 12 bases respectively, with 13 bases between them. The CDR3 is made up of 13 amino acids. From germline, CDR1 is WNHNN and CDR2 SYGVQD (reference sequence). CDR3 protein: CASSESIAERQYF. The CDR3 bases are TGCGCCAGCAGTGAGTCGATAGCGGAGCGCCAGTATTTT.

V and J are TRBV5-1 and TRBJ2-3; D remains unclear. CDR1 is SGHRS and CDR2 is YFSETQ in the germline V gene. V dropped 0 bases and J dropped 2 bases, with 7 bases sitting between them. The CDR3 length is 14 residues. The CDR3 DNA follows: TGCGCCAGCAGCTTGGGGAGTTACACAGATACGCAGTATTTT. This codes for CASSLGSYTDTQYF. Based on the CDR3 plus reference TRBV5-1 and TRBJ2-3, the full variable domain is KAGVTQTPRYLIKTRGQQVTLSCSPISGHRSVSWYQQTPGQGLQFLFEYFSETQRNKGNFPGRFSGRQFSNSRSEMNVSTLELGDSALYLCASSLGSYTDTQYFGPGTRLTVL.

This chain joins TRBV27 and TRBJ2-2; tentative D call: TRBD2 (5 bases). The CDR3 has 13 amino acids. Germline CDR1 reads MNHEY; CDR2 reads SMNVEV (reference sequence). V was shortened by 9 bases and J by 1 base, with 9 bases between the two germline ends. The CDR3 coding sequence is TGTGCCAGTAGGACTGAGAACACCGGGGAGCTGTTTTTT. Protein sequence: CASRTENTGELFF.

The rearrangement uses TRBV7-9 and TRBJ1-5, with D perhaps TRBD1 (5 bases). V lost 4 bases to trimming and J lost 0 bases, with 13 bases between them. Per germline, CDR1 SEHNR and CDR2 FQNEAQ (reference sequence). The CDR3 extends over 16 amino acids. CDR3 sequence: CASSSGGGNSNQPQHF. In DNA form, the CDR3 reads TGTGCCAGCAGCTCGGGGGGGGGAAATAGCAATCAGCCCCAGCATTTT.

The rearrangement links TRBV4-1 to TRBJ2-3; tentatively, D is TRBD2 (6 bases). This CDR3 has 16 amino acids. Trimming removed 2 bases at V and 2 bases at J, with 14 bases between. The germline CDR1 and CDR2 sequences are MGHRA and YSYEKL. CDR3 sequence: CASSQREVDVTDTQYF. CDR3 DNA: TGCGCCAGCAGCCAAAGGGAGGTAGACGTCACAGATACGCAGTATTTT.

The J gene is TRBJ1-1, the V gene TRBV19; unclear D gene. Germline CDR1 LNHDA, CDR2 SQIVND (reference sequence). The V end lost 10 bases, the J end lost 1 base, and 13 bases lay between the germline ends. The CDR3 consists of 13 residues. The CDR3 here is CATREGWNTEAFF. CDR3 bases: TGTGCCACAAGGGAGGGTTGGAACACTGAAGCTTTCTTT.

The rearrangement links TRBV27 to TRBJ1-2; a possible D gene is TRBD1 (6 bases). Germline CDR1 is MNHEY and CDR2 is SMNVEV (reference sequence). The CDR3 has 14 residues. The V end was cut by 5 bases, the J end by 5 bases, with 15 bases between. The CDR3 nucleotides read TGTGCCAGCAGTCCCTCCGGGACACCTTATGGCTACACCTTC. As protein: CASSPSGTPYGYTF.

J is TRBJ1-5 and V is TRBV28, with D unresolved. V was cut by 1 base and J by 6 bases, with 22 bases left in between. Germline V CDR1 and CDR2: MDHEN, SYDVKM. The CDR3 has 18 amino acids. Here the CDR3 DNA reads TGTGCCAGCAGTTTATTGCCCATCCCCTCAGGACTTCGTCAGCCCCAGCATTTT. Its translation: CASSLLPIPSGLRQPQHF.

J is TRBJ2-7 and V is TRBV10-1; 10 nucleotides agree with TRBD2. The germline V gene encodes CDR1 WNHNN and CDR2 SYGVQD (reference sequence). This CDR3 contains 15 residues. V lost 4 bases, J lost 4 bases, and 7 bases stayed unmatched. The CDR3 DNA reads TGCGCCAGCAGTGGGGAGCGGGAGGGCCGATACGAGCAGTACTTC. Translating gives CASSGEREGRYEQYF.

The gene calls are TRBV25-1 and TRBJ1-1; the D is unclear. Trimming took 3 bases from V and 1 from J, leaving 9 bases between them. The germline V gene encodes CDR1 MGHDK and CDR2 SYGVNS. CDR3 length equals 14 residues. CDR3 amino acids: CASSDTVKNTEAFF. As DNA, the CDR3 is TGTGCCAGCAGTGACACAGTTAAGAACACTGAAGCTTTCTTT.